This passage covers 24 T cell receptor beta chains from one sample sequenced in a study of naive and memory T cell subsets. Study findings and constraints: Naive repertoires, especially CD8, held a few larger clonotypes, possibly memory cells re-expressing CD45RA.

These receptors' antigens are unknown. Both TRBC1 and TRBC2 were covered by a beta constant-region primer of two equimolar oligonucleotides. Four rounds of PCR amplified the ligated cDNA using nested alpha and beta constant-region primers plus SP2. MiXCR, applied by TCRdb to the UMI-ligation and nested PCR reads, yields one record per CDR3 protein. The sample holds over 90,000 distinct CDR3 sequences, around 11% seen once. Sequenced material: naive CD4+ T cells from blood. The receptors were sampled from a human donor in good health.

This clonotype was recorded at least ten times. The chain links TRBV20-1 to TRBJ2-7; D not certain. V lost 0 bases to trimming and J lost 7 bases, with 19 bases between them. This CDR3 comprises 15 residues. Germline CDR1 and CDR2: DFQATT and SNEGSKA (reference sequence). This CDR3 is CSARDPPVNYREQYF. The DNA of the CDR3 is TGCAGTGCTAGAGATCCCCCTGTAAATTATAGGGAGCAGTACTTC.

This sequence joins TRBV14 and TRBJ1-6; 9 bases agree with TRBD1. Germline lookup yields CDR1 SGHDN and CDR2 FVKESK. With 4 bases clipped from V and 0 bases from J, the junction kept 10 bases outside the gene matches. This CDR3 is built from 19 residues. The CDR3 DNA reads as TGTGCCAGCAGCCGAAACTCCCGGGACAGGGTCTCCTATAATTCACCCCTCCACTTT. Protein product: CASSRNSRDRVSYNSPLHF.

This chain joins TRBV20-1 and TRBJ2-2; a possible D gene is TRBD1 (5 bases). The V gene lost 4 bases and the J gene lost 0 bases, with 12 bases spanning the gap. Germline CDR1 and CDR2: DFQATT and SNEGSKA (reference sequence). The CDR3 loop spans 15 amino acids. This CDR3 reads CSAIDSTTNTGELFF. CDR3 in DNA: TGCAGTGCTATTGACAGTACTACGAACACCGGGGAGCTGTTTTTT.

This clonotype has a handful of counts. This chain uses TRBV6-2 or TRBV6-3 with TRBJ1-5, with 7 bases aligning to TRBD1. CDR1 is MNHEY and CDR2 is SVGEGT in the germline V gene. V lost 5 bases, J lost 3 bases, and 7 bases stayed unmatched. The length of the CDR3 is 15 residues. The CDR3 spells CASSTPDRFNQPQHF. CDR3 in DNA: TGTGCCAGCAGTACCCCGGACAGGTTCAATCAGCCCCAGCATTTT.

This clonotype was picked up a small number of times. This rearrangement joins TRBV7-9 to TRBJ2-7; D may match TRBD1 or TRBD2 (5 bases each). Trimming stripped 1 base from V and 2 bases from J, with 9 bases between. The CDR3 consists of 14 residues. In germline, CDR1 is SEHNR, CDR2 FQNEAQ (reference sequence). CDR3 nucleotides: TGTGCCAGCAGCTTAGGGACGGGGCCCTACGAGCAGTACTTC. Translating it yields CASSLGTGPYEQYF.

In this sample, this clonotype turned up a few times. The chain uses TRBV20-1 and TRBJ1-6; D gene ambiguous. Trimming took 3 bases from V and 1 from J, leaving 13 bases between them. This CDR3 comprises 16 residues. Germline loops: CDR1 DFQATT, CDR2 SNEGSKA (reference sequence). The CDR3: CSASWGRGSYNSPLHF. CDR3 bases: TGCAGTGCTAGCTGGGGTCGTGGTTCCTATAATTCACCCCTCCACTTT.

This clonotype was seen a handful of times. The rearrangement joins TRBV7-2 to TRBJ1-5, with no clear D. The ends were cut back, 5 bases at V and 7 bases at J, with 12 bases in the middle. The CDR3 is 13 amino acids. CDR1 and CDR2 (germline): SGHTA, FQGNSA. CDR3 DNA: TGTGCCAGCAGCCAAGAATACAGACAGCCCCAGCATTTT. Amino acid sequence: CASSQEYRQPQHF.

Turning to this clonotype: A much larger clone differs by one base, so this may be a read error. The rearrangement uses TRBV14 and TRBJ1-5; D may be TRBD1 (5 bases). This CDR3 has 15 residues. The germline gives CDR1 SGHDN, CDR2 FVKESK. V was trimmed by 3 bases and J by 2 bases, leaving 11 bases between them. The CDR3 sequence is CASSQPGRGNQPQHF. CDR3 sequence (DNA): TGTGCCAGCAGCCAGCCAGGGAGAGGCAATCAGCCCCAGCATTTT.

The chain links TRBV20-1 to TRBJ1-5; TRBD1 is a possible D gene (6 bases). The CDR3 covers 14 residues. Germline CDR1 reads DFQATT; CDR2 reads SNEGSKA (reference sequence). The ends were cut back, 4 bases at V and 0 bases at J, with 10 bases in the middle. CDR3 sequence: CSATQGNSNQPQHF. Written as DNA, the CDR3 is TGCAGTGCTACACAGGGAAATAGCAATCAGCCCCAGCATTTT.

CDR3 coding DNA: TGTGCCAGCAGTCCCGGGACAAACGAGCAGTACTTC. This encodes CASSPGTNEQYF. This chain uses TRBV12-3 or TRBV12-4 with TRBJ2-7; tentatively, D is TRBD1 (6 bases). V lost 5 bases and J lost 5, with 10 bases in between. The CDR3 spans 12 residues.

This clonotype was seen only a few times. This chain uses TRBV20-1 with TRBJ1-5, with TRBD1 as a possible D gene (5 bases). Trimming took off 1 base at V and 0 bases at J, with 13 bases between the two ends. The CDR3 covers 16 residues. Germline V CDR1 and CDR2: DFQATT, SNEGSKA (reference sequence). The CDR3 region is CSARGGALYSNQPQHF. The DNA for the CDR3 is TGCAGTGCTAGAGGAGGGGCCTTATATAGCAATCAGCCCCAGCATTTT.

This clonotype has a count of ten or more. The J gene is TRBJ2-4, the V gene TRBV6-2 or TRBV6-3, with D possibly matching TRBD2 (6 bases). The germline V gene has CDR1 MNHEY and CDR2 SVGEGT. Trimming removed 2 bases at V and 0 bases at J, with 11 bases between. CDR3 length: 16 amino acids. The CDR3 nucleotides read TGTGCCAGCAGTTACCAGTTGCGGGAAGCCAAAAACATTCAGTACTTC. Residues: CASSYQLREAKNIQYF.

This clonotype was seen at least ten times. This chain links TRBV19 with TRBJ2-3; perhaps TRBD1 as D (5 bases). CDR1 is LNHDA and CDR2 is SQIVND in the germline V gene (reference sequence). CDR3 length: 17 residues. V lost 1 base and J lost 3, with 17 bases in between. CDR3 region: CASSIGVGGATTDTQYF. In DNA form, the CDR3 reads TGTGCCAGTAGTATAGGGGTCGGTGGGGCGACTACAGATACGCAGTATTTT.

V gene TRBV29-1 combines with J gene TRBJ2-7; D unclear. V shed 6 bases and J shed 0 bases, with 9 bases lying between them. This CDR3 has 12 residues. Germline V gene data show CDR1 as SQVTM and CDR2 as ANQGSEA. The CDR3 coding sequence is TGCAGCGTCAGCCGCGACTCCTACGAGCAGTACTTC. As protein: CSVSRDSYEQYF.

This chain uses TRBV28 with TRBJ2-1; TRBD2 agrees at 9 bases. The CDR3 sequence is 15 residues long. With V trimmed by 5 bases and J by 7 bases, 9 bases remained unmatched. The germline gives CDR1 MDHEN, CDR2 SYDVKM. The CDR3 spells CASSPWAGGLNEQFF. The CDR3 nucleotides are TGTGCCAGCAGTCCCTGGGCGGGGGGGCTTAATGAGCAGTTCTTC.

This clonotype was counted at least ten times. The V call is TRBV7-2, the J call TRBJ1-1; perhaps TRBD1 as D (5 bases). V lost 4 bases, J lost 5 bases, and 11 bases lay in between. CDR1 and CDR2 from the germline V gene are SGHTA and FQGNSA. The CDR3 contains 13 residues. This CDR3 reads CASSYTGATEAFF. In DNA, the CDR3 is TGTGCCAGCAGCTATACAGGTGCGACTGAAGCTTTCTTT.

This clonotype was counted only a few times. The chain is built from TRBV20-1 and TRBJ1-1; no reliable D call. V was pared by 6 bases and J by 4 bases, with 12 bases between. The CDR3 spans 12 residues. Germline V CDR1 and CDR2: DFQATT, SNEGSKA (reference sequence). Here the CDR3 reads CSAPYRVTEAFF. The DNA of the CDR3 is TGCAGTGCACCTTACCGGGTCACTGAAGCTTTCTTT.

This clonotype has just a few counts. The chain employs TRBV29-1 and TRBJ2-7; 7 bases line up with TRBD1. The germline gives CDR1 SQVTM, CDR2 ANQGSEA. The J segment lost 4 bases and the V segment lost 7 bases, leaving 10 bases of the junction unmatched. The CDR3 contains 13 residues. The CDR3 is CSAGKGADYEQYF. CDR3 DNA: TGCAGCGCGGGGAAGGGGGCTGATTACGAGCAGTACTTC.

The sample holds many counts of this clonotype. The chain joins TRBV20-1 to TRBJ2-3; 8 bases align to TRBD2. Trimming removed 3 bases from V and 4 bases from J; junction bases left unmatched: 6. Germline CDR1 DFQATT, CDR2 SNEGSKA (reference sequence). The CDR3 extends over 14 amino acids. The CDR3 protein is CSARIAGHPDTQYF. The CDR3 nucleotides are TGCAGTGCTAGGATAGCGGGGCATCCAGATACGCAGTATTTT.

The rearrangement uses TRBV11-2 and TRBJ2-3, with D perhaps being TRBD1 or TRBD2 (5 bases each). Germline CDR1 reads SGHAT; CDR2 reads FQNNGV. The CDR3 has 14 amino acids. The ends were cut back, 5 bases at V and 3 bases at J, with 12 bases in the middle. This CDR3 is CASSRGGYTDTQYF. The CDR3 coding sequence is TGTGCCAGCAGCCGGGGCGGCTATACAGATACGCAGTATTTT.

CDR3: CASSSQTGDTEAFF. DNA of the CDR3: TGTGCCAGCAGCTCCCAGACAGGGGACACTGAAGCTTTCTTT. V usage is TRBV7-6 and J usage is TRBJ1-1; 8 nucleotides match TRBD1. From germline, CDR1 is SGHVS and CDR2 FNYEAQ. CDR3 length equals 14 residues. The V and J ends lost 4 bases and 3 bases, in that order; junction bases with no gene match: 4.

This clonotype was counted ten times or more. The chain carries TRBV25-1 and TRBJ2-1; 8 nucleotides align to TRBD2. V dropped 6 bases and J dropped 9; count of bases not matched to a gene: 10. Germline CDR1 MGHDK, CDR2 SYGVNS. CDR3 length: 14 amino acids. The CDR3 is CASSNGRGEREQFF. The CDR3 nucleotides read TGTGCCAGCAGCAACGGGCGGGGGGAACGTGAGCAGTTCTTC.

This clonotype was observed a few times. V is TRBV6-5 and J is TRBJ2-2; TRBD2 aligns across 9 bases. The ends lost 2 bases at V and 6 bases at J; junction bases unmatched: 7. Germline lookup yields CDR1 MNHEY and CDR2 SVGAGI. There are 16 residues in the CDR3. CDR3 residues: CASSYVGGRVAGELFF. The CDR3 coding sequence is TGTGCCAGCAGTTACGTGGGCGGGAGGGTCGCCGGGGAGCTGTTTTTT.

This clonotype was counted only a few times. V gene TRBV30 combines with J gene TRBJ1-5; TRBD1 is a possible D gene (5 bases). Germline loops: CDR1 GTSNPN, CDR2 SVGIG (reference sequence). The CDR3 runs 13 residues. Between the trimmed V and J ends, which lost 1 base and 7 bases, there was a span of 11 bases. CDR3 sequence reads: CAWSGPPGQPQHF. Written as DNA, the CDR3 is TGTGCCTGGAGTGGACCTCCAGGGCAGCCCCAGCATTTT.